The 5 T cell receptor beta chains reported below all come from one sample, sequenced in a study of T-cell memory formation after mild COVID-19. From the 5' RACE reads, TCRdb called clonotypes with MiXCR, one entry per CDR3 protein. The sample has around 120,000 distinct CDR3 sequences, roughly 15% seen once; the top ten hold approximately 15%. Sequencing was carried out using PBMCs or a T cell subset sorted from them (not recorded which). These receptors were obtained from an adult woman who had mild COVID-19 (a few samples of this study predate the infection). Cell type and time point are not known.

The chain joins TRBV9 to TRBJ1-4; 7 bases are shared with TRBD1. J was trimmed by 8 bases and V by 4 bases; bases with no gene match: 14. CDR1 SGDLS and CDR2 YYNGEE come from the germline V gene. The CDR3 covers 16 residues. The CDR3 spells CASSPLGGGKREKLFF. CDR3 DNA: TGTGCCAGCAGCCCACTTGGAGGGGGCAAGAGGGAAAAACTGTTTTTT.

The genes are TRBV12-2 and TRBJ2-3; TRBD2, the D gene given by the table, was not confirmed from the DNA. TRBV12-2 constitutes a pseudogene. The length of the CDR3 is 17 residues. CDR3 nucleotides: TGTGCAAGTCGTCCCGAGGAGAGAACGGGAGAAGAAGATACGCAGTATTTT. Protein: CASRPEERTGEEDTQYF.

In its sample, this clonotype was seen many times. V and J are TRBV7-2 and TRBJ2-4; 7 bases align to TRBD2. CDR1 and CDR2 from the germline V gene are SGHTA and FQGNSA. The CDR3 length is 14 residues. The junction had 7 bases not matched to a gene; V was cut back by 5 bases and J by 6 bases. CDR3 DNA: TGTGCCAGCAGCAAGACTAGCCCCCCAAACATTCAGTACTTC. Its protein product is CASSKTSPPNIQYF.

This clonotype has a count of ten or more. The chain uses TRBV5-1 and TRBJ1-3, with 9 bases that match TRBD1. In germline, CDR1 is SGHRS, CDR2 YFSETQ. V was pared by 4 bases and J by 3 bases, with 8 bases of the junction left unmatched. The CDR3 length is 16 residues. The CDR3, as DNA: TGCGCCAGCAGCCCGACCGGGACAGGGTATGGAAACACCATATATTTT. Translating gives CASSPTGTGYGNTIYF.

The CDR3 here is CASGGRGNTEAFF. The CDR3 DNA reads as TGTGCCAGCGGCGGGAGGGGGAACACTGAAGCTTTCTTT. The chain joins TRBV4-2 to TRBJ1-1, with a weak D call TRBD1 (5 bases). Trimming took off 8 bases at V and 1 base at J, with 11 bases between the two ends. The CDR3 totals 13 residues. Looked up from germline, CDR1 is LGHNA and CDR2 is YNFKEQ.